The clone carrying this T cell receptor (beta chain) has more than one count but fewer than ten. Its antigen is currently unknown. These data come from a study of T-cell memory formation after mild COVID-19. Study in general: Among the donors, TCR clusters were largely specific to each donor.

V lost 4 bases, J lost 3 bases, and 13 bases lay in between. The CDR3 extends over 14 amino acids. In germline, CDR1 is SGHRS, CDR2 YFSETQ. The study, taken as a whole, reports: Later expanders leaned toward CD4+, whereas clones contracting from day 15 to 85 were balanced CD4/CD8.

The 5'RACE method, run with constant-segment primers, produced TCR alpha and TCR beta cDNA libraries (carrying sample barcodes and UMIs). TCRdb processed the 5' RACE reads anew with MiXCR; each CDR3 protein has one entry. The sample carries about 150,000 distinct CDR3 sequences, approximately 5.7% recorded once. This receptor was obtained from an adult woman who had mild COVID-19 (a few samples of this study predate the infection). Cell type and time point are not known. Material for sequencing was PBMCs or a T cell subset sorted from them (not recorded which). The chain combines TRBV5-1 with TRBJ2-5; perhaps TRBD2 as D (6 bases). Written as DNA, the CDR3 is TGCGCCAGCAGCGTAACCGGGACTGAAGAGACCCAGTACTTC. Protein sequence: CASSVTGTEETQYF.